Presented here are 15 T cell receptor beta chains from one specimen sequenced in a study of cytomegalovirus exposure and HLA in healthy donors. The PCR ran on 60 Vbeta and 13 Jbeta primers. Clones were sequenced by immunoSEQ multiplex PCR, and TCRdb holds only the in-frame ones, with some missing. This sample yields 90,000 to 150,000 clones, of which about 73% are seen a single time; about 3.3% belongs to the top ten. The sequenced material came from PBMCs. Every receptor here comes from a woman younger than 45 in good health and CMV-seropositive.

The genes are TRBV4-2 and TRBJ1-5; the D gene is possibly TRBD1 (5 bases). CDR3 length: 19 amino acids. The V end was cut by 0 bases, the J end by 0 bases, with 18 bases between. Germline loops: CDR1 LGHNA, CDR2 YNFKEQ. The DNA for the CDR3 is TGTGCCAGCAGCCAAGATAGCCAGGGTGGAATCTATAGCAATCAGCCCCAGCATTTT. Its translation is CASSQDSQGGIYSNQPQHF.

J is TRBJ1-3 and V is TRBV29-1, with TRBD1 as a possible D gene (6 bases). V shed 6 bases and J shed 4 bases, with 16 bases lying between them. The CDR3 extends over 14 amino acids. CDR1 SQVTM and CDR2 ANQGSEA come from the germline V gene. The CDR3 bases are TGCAGCGTCTCCGGGGGGCGGCTAGGAAACACCATATATTTT. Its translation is CSVSGGRLGNTIYF.

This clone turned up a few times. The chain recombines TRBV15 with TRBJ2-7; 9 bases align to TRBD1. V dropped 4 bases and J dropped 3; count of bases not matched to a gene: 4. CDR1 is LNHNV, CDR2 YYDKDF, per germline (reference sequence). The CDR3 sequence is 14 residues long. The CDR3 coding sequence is TGTGCCACCAGCACATGGGACAGGGACTACGAGCAGTACTTC. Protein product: CATSTWDRDYEQYF.

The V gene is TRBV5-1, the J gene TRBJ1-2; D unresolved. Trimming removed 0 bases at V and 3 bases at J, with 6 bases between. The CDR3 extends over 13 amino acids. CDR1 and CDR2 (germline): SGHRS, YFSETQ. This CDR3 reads CASSLDAYYGYTF. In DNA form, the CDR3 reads TGCGCCAGCAGCTTGGACGCGTACTATGGCTACACCTTC. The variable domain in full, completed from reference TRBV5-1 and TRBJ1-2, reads KAGVTQTPRYLIKTRGQQVTLSCSPISGHRSVSWYQQTPGQGLQFLFEYFSETQRNKGNFPGRFSGRQFSNSRSEMNVSTLELGDSALYLCASSLDAYYGYTFGSGTRLTVV.

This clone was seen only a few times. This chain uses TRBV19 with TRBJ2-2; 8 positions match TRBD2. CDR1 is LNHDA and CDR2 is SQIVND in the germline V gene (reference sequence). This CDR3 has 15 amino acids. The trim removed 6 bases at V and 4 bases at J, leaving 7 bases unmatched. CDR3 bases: TGTGCCAGTAGGAGGCGGGGGGCCGGCACCGGGGAGCTGTTTTTT. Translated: CASRRRGAGTGELFF.

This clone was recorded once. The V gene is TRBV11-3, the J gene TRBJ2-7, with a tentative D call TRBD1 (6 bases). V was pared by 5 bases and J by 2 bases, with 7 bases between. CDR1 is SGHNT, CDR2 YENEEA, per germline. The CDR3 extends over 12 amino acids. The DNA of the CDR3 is TGTGCCAGCAGCCGGGACACCTACGAGCAGTACTTC. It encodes CASSRDTYEQYF.

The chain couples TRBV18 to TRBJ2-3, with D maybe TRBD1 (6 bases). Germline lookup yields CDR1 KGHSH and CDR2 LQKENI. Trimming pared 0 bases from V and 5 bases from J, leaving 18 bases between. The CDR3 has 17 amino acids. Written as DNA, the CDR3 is TGTGCCAGCTCACCACCGGACGGCAGGGGCTTCGGAGATACGCAGTATTTT. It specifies CASSPPDGRGFGDTQYF.

The CDR3, as DNA: TGTGCCAGTAGCCGGGACAGGGATACTGAAGCTTTCTTT. It is translated as CASSRDRDTEAFF. V usage is TRBV19 and J usage is TRBJ1-1; 9 bases map to TRBD1. Germline V CDR1 and CDR2: LNHDA, SQIVND (reference sequence). The CDR3 loop spans 13 amino acids. The V gene end was trimmed by 6 bases and the J gene end by 5 bases; junction bases not matched to a gene: 4.

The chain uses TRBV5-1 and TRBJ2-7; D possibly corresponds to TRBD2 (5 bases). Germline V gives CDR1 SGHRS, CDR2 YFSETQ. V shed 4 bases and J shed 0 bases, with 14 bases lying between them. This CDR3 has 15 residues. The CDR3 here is CASSGSGLRSYEQYF. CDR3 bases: TGCGCCAGCAGCGGATCCGGACTCCGCTCCTACGAGCAGTACTTC.

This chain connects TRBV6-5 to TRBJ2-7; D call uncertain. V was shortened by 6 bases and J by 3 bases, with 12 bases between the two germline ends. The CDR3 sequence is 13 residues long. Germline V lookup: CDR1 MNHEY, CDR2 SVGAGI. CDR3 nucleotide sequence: TGTGCCAGCAGACCAGGCGCACGCTACGAGCAGTACTTC. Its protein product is CASRPGARYEQYF.

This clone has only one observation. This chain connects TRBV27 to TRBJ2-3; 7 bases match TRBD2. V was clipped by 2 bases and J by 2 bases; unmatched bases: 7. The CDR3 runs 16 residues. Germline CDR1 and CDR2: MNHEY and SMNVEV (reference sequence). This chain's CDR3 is CASSLNKRGPTDTQYF. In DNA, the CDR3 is TGTGCCAGCAGTTTAAATAAGCGGGGCCCCACAGATACGCAGTATTTT.

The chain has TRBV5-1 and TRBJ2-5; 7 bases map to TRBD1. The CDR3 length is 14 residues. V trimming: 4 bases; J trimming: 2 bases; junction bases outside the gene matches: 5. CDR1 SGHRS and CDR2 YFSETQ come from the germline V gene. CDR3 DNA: TGCGCCAGCAGCACGGGGACAGATCAAGAGACCCAGTACTTC. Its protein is CASSTGTDQETQYF.

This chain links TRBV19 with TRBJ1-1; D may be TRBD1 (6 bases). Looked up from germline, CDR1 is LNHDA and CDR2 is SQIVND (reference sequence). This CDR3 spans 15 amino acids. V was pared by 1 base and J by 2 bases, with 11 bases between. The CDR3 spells CASSIGAGANTEAFF. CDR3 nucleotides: TGTGCCAGTAGTATAGGCGCAGGGGCCAACACTGAAGCTTTCTTT.

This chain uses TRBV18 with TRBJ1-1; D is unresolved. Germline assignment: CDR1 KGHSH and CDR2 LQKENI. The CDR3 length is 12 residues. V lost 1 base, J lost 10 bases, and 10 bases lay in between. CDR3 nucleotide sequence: TGTGCCAGCTCACCACTTCATCAGCGAGCTTTCTTT. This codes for CASSPLHQRAFF.

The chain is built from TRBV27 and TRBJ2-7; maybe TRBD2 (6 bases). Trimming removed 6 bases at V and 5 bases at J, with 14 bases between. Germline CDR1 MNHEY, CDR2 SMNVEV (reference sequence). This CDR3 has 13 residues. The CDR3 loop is CASRPFGGDEQYF. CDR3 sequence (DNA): TGTGCCAGCAGACCCTTTGGCGGGGACGAGCAGTACTTC.